This TCR beta chain was identified during a study of T cells in Graves' hyperthyroidism and ophthalmopathy (dated by TCRdb to between 2017 and 2020). Turning to the overall study: Peripheral blood samples were taken at initial diagnosis, before any treatment was given. TCR V-J signatures able to tell the groups apart were searched for in a discovery cohort of 90 to 100 patients, of whom approximately 40 had Graves' ophthalmopathy and under 65 had stable Graves' hyperthyroidism. Prospective prediction of ophthalmopathy was tested in an independent validation cohort of under 20 hyperthyroidism patients and approximately 17 patients who later progressed to ophthalmopathy. The roughly 91 discovery patients were randomly divided into training and test sets at a 7:3 ratio. In six Graves' hyperthyroidism patients, the study also compared T-cell repertoires from thyroid tissue with T-cell repertoires from blood. Following sampling, methimazole starting at 30 mg daily was given to hyperthyroidism patients, and high-dose intravenous methylprednisolone was given to ophthalmopathy patients. TCR Vbeta CDR3 sequencing of 120 to 150 peripheral blood samples (over 40 ophthalmopathy, roughly 72 hyperthyroidism and some 17 progressor patients) is reported in the paper.

The investigation overall reported the following: Most expanded thyroid clonotypes (frequency above 0.001) were also detected in blood, suggesting blood repertoires may reflect thyroid immune responses. During validation, the model predicted progression to ophthalmopathy a median of about 6.3 months ahead of onset, with approximately 70% sensitivity and more than 72% specificity. Ophthalmopathy was separated from stable hyperthyroidism by a 13 V-J signature model, with around 90% sensitivity and approximately 84% specificity obtained in cross-validation and 80%/75% obtained in testing. Sample size was not statistically predetermined, and investigators were not blinded to group allocation.

Hyperthyroidism patients were newly diagnosed, had a disease duration of under 2 months, and were aged 18 to 65 years. Exclusion was applied to patients with uncontrolled infections, other autoimmune diseases, pregnancy or lactation. Clinical symptoms, serum thyroxine and TRAb, thyroid ultrasound, and orbital computed tomography formed the basis for the diagnoses. Blood from progressor patients was drawn when they were first diagnosed with hyperthyroidism, before any ophthalmopathy symptoms appeared. PBMCs were isolated from approximately 10 ml of fresh peripheral blood by Ficoll-Paque density gradient centrifugation. Progressor patients were initially diagnosed with Graves' hyperthyroidism and developed ophthalmopathy during follow-up. Trizol reagent was used to extract total RNA, and RNA quality was then checked on an Agilent 2100 Bioanalyzer. Amplification of TCR beta CDR3 regions was carried out from RNA transcripts. For the first round of RT-PCR on the TCR CDR3, the HTBI primer set was used together with the Qiagen OneStep RT-PCR kit. A second multiplex PCR round built the libraries, followed by size selection and purification. Libraries were sequenced paired-end with 100 bp reads on an Illumina HiSeq2000. On the study's bioinformatics: SOAPnuke was used to process the raw data, removing reads that contained adapters or uncalled bases, had a mean Phred below 15, or lacked an exact match to the constant primer or identifier. COPE v1.2.5 was used to merge high-quality paired reads, and clonotypes were defined as unique nucleotide sequences. MiTCR v1.1 was used to align clonotypes to the IMGT TRBV, TRBD and TRBJ reference segments. Only V-J combinations with frequency above 0.0001, covering about 99% of repertoires, were analysed. A TCS score was defined as the ratio between F50 (clonal expansion) and ExV (chaos), using BLOSUM62-based TCRdist between CDR3 peptides within each V-J. Welch's t-statistics and random forest reduced 514 V-J features to about 13, which were used in a naive Bayes classifier (R e1071). TCRdb trimmed the raw reads at Q25, called clones with MiXCR and kept productive beta chains. Each entry is one CDR3 protein sequence, shown with its most common DNA and genes. The V and J calls were not made by the authors but by TCRdb's processing. The sample table shows some 370,000 distinct CDR3 sequences, and 15% to 20% are seen once. Approximately 35% of the sample rests with the top ten.

V and J lose 9 bases and 0 bases, and a span of 13 bases separates them. The CDR3 starts with the cysteine, ends with the phenylalanine, and has 14 residues. Of all the DNA, just the CDR3 is kept, 42 bases in frame from base 1. The germline V gene (reference sequence) gives CDR1 as LNHDA and CDR2 as SQIVND. This clonotype showed up just a few times. The antigen this receptor binds is unknown. One base away there is no much larger clone; base qualities are not given. Sequencing was carried out using blood. The chain employs TRBV19 and TRBJ2-3; TRBD1 is possibly the D segment (6 matching bases). The receptor's source is a woman aged 30 to 39 with Graves' hyperthyroidism that later progressed to Graves' ophthalmopathy. The DNA is TGTGCCAGCGGACAGACCCCTAGCACAGATACGCAGTATTTT. Translated, this is CASGQTPSTDTQYF. Full variable domain (CDR3 extended with the reference TRBV19 and TRBJ2-3 proteins): DGGITQSPKYLFRKEGQNVTLSCEQNLNHDAMYWYRQDPGQGLRLIYYSQIVNDFQKGDIAEGYSVSREKKESFPLTVTSAQKNPTAFYLCASGQTPSTDTQYFGPGTRLTVL.